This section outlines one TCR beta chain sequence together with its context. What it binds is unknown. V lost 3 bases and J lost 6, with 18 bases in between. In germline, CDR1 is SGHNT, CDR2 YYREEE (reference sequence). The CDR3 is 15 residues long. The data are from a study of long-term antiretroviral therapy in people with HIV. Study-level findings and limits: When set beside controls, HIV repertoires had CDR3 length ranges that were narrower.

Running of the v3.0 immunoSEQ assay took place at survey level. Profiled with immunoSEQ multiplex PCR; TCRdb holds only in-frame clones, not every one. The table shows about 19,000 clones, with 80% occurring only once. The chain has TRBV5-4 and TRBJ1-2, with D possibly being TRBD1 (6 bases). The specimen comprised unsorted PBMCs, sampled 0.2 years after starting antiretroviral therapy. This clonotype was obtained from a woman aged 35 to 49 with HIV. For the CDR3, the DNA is TGTGCCAGCAGCTCGGACAGCGTGTTCTATGATGGCTACACCTTC. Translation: CASSSDSVFYDGYTF.